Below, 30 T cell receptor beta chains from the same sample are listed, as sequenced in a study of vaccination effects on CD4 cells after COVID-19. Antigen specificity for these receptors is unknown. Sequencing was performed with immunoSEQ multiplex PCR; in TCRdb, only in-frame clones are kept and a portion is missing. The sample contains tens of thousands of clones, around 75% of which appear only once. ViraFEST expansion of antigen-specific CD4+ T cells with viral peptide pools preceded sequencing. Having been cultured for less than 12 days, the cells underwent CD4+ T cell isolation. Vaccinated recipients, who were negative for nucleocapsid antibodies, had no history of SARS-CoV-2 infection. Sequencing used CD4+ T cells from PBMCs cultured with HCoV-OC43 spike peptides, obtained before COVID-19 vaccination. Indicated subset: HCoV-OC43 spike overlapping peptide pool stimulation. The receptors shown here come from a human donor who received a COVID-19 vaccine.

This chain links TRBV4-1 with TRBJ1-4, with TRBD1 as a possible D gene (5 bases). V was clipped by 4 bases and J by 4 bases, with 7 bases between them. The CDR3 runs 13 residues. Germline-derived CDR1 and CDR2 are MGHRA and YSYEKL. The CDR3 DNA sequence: TGCGCCAGCAGCCGGGACCTTAATGAAAAACTGTTTTTT. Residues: CASSRDLNEKLFF.

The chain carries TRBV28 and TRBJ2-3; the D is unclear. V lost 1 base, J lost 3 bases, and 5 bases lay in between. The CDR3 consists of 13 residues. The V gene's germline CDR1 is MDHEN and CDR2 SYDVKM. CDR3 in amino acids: CASSLLGTDTQYF. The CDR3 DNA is TGTGCCAGCAGTTTATTAGGGACAGATACGCAGTATTTT.

The DNA for the CDR3 is TGTGCCAGTACCCCAGCCGGGACAGGGCCCGGAAACACCATATATTTT. Its translation is CASTPAGTGPGNTIYF. The rearrangement links TRBV19 to TRBJ1-3; TRBD1 matches at 9 bases. Germline CDR1 is LNHDA and CDR2 is SQIVND (reference sequence). Unmatched junction bases numbered 11, after V lost 7 bases and J lost 4 bases. The CDR3 is 16 residues long.

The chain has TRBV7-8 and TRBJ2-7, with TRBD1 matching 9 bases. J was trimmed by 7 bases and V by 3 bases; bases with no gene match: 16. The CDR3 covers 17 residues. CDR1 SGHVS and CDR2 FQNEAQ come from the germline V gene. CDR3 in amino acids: CASSFGTGMGSGGEQYV. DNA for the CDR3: TGTGCCAGCAGCTTTGGGACAGGGATGGGGTCCGGGGGTGAGCAGTACGTC.

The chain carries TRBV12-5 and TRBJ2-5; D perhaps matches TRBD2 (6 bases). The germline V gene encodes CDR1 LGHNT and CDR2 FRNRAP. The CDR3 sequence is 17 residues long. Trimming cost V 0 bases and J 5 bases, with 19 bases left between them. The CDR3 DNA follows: TGTGCTAGTGGTTTGGTACTTGTTGGTCGCGGAGGGGAGACCCAGTACTTC. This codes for CASGLVLVGRGGETQYF.

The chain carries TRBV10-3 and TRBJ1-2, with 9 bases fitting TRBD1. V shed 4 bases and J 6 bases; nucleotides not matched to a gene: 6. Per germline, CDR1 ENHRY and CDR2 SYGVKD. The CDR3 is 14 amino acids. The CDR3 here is CAISGGQGGDGYTF. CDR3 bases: TGTGCCATCAGTGGGGGACAGGGAGGCGATGGCTACACCTTC.

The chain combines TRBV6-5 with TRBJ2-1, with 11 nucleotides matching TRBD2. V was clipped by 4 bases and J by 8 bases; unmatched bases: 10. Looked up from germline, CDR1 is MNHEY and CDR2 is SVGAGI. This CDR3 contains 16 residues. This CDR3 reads CASSSYTSGGSHEQFF. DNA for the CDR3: TGTGCCAGCAGTTCCTATACTAGCGGGGGTAGCCATGAGCAGTTCTTC.

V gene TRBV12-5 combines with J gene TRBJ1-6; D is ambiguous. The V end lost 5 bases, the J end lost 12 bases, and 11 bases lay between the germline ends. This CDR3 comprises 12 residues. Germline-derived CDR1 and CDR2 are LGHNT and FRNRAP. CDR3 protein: CASGPDWGPLHF. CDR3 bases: TGTGCTAGTGGTCCGGACTGGGGACCCCTCCACTTT.

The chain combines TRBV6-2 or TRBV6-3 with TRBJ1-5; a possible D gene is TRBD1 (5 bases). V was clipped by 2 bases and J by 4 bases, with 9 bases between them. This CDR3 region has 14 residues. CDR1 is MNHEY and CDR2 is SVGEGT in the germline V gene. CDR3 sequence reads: CASSYPGANQPQHF. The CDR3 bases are TGTGCCAGCAGTTACCCCGGGGCGAATCAGCCCCAGCATTTT.

The CDR3 sequence is CASSHRGQGGEKLFF. The CDR3 nucleotides are TGCGCCAGCAGCCATCGAGGACAGGGCGGCGAAAAACTGTTTTTT. The gene calls are TRBV4-3 and TRBJ1-4, with 8 nucleotides matching TRBD1. The CDR3 sequence is 15 residues long. CDR1 LGHNA and CDR2 YSLEER come from the germline V gene. J was trimmed by 8 bases and V by 3 bases; bases with no gene match: 8.

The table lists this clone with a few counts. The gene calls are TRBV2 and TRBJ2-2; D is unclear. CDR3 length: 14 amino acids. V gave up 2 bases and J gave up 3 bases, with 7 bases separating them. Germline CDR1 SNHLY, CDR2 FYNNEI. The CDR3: CASSESLYTGELFF. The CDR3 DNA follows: TGTGCCAGCAGTGAAAGTCTGTACACCGGGGAGCTGTTTTTT.

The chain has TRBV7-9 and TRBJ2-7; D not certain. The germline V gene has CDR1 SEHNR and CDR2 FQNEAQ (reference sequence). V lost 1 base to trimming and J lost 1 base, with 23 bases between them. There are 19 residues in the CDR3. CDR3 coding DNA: TGTGCCAGCAGCTTAGTTCTGAGTTGTGACCGCCCATTGTCCTACGAGCAGTACGTC. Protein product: CASSLVLSCDRPLSYEQYV.

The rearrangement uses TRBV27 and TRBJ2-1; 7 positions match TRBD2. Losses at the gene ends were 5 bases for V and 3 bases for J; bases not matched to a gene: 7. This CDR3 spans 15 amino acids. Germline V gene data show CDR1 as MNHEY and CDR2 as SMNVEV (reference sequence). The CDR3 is CASSPLERGYNEQFF. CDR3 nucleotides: TGTGCCAGCAGTCCGCTGGAGCGGGGCTACAATGAGCAGTTCTTC.

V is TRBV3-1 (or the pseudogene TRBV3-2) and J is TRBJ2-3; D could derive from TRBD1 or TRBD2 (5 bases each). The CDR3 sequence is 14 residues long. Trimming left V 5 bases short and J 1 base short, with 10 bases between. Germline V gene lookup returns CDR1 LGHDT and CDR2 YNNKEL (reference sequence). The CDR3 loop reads CASSRGPGTDTQYF. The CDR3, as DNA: TGTGCCAGCAGCAGGGGACCTGGCACAGATACGCAGTATTTT.

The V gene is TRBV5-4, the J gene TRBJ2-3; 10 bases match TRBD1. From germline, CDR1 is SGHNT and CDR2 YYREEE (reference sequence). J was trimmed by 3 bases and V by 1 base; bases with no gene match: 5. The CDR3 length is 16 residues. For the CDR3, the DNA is TGTGCCAGCAGCTTGAGGCGGACAGGGGGAACAGATACGCAGTATTTT. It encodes CASSLRRTGGTDTQYF. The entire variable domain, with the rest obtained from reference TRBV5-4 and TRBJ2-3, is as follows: ETGVTQSPTHLIKTRGQQVTLRCSSQSGHNTVSWYQQALGQGPQFIFQYYREEENGRGNFPPRFSGLQFPNYSSELNVNALELDDSALYLCASSLRRTGGTDTQYFGPGTRLTVL.

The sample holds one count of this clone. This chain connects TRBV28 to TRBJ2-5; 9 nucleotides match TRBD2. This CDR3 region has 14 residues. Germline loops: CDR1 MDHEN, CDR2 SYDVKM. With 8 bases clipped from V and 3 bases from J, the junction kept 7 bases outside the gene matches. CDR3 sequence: CASSPRGGEETQYF. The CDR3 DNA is TGTGCCAGCTCACCTCGCGGGGGGGAAGAGACCCAGTACTTC. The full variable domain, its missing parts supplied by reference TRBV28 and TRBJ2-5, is DVKVTQSSRYLVKRTGEKVFLECVQDMDHENMFWYRQDPGLGLRLIYFSYDVKMKEKGDIPEGYSVSREKKERFSLILESASTNQTSMYLCASSPRGGEETQYFGPGTRLLVL.

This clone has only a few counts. In DNA, the CDR3 is TGTGCTAGTGGTTTAATCCGGGACAAAGATCAGCCCCAGCATTTT. This sequence encodes CASGLIRDKDQPQHF. The chain employs TRBV12-5 and TRBJ1-5; the D gene is possibly TRBD1 (6 bases). The CDR3 length is 15 residues. V lost 3 bases to trimming and J lost 5 bases, with 14 bases between them. Germline CDR1 is LGHNT and CDR2 is FRNRAP.

The CDR3: CASSQTGGGPLHF. The CDR3 DNA is TGTGCCAGCAGTCAGACAGGTGGTGGACCCCTCCACTTT. This sequence joins TRBV12-3 or TRBV12-4 and TRBJ1-6; weak D call: TRBD1 (6 bases). V was pared by 5 bases and J by 12 bases, with 14 bases between. The length of the CDR3 is 13 residues.

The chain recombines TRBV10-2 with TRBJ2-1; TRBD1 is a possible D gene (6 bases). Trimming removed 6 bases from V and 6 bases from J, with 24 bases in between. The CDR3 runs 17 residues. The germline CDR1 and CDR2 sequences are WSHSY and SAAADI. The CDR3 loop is CASSLNRRLVGGNEQFF. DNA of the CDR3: TGCGCCAGCAGCCTAAATCGACGCCTCGTAGGGGGCAATGAGCAGTTCTTC.

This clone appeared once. The chain's CDR3 is CASSFDRGHEKLFF. In DNA, the CDR3 is TGTGCCAGCAGTTTCGACAGGGGGCATGAAAAACTGTTTTTT. The gene calls are TRBV27 and TRBJ1-4; 10 bases agree with TRBD1. Germline assignment: CDR1 MNHEY and CDR2 SMNVEV (reference sequence). Unmatched junction bases numbered 1, after V lost 3 bases and J lost 6 bases. The CDR3 loop spans 14 amino acids.

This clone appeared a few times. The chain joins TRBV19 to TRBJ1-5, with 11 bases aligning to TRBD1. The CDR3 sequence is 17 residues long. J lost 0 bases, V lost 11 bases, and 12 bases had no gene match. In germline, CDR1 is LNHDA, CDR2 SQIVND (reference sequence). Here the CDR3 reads CAGSGTGGSYSNQPQHF. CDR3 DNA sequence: TGTGCCGGGTCCGGGACAGGGGGTTCCTATAGCAATCAGCCCCAGCATTTT.

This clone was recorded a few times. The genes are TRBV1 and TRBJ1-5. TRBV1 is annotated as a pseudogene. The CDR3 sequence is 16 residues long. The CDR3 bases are TGCACCAGCAGCCAAGACCCGCCGCGGGGAGATCAGCCCCAGCATTTT. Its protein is CTSSQDPPRGDQPQHF.

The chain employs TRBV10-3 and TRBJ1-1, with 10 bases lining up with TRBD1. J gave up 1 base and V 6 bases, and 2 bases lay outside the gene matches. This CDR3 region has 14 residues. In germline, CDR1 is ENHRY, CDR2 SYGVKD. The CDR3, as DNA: TGTGCCATCAGGGGACAGGGGACGAACACTGAAGCTTTCTTT. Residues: CAIRGQGTNTEAFF.

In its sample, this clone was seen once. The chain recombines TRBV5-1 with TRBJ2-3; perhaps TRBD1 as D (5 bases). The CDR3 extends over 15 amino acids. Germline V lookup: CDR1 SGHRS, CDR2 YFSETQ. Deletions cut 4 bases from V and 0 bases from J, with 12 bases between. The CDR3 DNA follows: TGCGCCAGCAGCCAGGGCGGCACTAGCACAGATACGCAGTATTTT. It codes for CASSQGGTSTDTQYF. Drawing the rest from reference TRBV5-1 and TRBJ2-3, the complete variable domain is KAGVTQTPRYLIKTRGQQVTLSCSPISGHRSVSWYQQTPGQGLQFLFEYFSETQRNKGNFPGRFSGRQFSNSRSEMNVSTLELGDSALYLCASSQGGTSTDTQYFGPGTRLTVL.

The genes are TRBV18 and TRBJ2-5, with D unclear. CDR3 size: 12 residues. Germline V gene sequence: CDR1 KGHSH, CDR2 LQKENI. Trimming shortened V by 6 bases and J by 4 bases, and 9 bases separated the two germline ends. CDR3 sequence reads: CASSLDGETQYF. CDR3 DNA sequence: TGTGCCAGCTCCTTGGACGGAGAGACCCAGTACTTC.

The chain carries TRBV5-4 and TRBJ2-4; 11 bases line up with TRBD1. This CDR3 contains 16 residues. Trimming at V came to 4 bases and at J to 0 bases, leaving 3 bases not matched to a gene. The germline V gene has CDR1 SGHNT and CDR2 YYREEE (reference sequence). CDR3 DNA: TGTGCCAGCAGCAAAGGACAGGGGGCAGCCAAAAACATTCAGTACTTC. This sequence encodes CASSKGQGAAKNIQYF.

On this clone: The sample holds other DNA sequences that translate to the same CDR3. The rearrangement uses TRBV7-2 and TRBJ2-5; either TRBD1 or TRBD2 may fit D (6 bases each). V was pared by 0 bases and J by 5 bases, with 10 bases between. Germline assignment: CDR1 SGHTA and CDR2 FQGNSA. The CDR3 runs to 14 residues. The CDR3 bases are TGTGCCAGCAGCTTAGCGGGGGCGGGGGAGACCCAGTACTTC. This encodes CASSLAGAGETQYF.

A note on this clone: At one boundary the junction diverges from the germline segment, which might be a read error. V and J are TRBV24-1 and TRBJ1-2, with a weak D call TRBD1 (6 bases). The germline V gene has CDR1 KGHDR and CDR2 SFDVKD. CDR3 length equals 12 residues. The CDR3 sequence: CATSDPNRDFAF. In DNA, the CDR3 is TGTGCCACCAGTGATCCCAACAGGGACTTCGCCTTC.

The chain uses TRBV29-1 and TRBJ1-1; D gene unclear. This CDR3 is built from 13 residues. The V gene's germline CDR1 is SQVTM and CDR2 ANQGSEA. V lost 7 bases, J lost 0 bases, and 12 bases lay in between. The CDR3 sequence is CSAYRLVNTEAFF. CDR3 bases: TGCAGCGCGTATAGACTCGTGAACACTGAAGCTTTCTTT. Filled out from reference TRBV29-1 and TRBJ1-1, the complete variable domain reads SAVISQKPSRDICQRGTSLTIQCQVDSQVTMMFWYRQQPGQSLTLIATANQGSEATYESGFVIDKFPISRPNLTFSTLTVSNMSPEDSSIYLCSAYRLVNTEAFFGQGTRLTVV.

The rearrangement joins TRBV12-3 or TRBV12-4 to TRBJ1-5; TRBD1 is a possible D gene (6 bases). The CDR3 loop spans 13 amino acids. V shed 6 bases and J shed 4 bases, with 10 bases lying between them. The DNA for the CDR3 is TGTGCCAGCAGCCCCACAGGGAATCAGCCCCAGCATTTT. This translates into CASSPTGNQPQHF.